These 19 T cell receptor beta chains originate from one sample sequenced in a study of T cells after yellow fever vaccination (dated by TCRdb to the late 2010s). Library prep was done by 5' RACE. TCRdb names Illumina HiSeq 2500 as the instrument used. The public reads were reanalyzed by TCRdb: fastp trimming at Q25, MiXCR alignment, in-frame beta chains only. Rows are combined by CDR3 protein, so each entry shows the most common genes and DNA. The sample contains approximately 610,000 distinct CDR3 sequences, 17% of them found a single time. Roughly a sixth of the sample goes to the ten largest clones. The treatment or condition label of this sample denotes: live attenuated yellow fever vaccine strain. The input for sequencing was PBMCs, taken roughly 5 days after the first yellow fever vaccination. Receptors originate from a man between 18 and 29 years old who received the YFV17D yellow fever vaccine.

The chain combines TRBV19 with TRBJ1-6; D gene unclear. The CDR3 has 16 amino acids. In germline, CDR1 is LNHDA, CDR2 SQIVND (reference sequence). V was trimmed by 5 bases and J by 13 bases, leaving 24 bases between them. The chain's CDR3 is CASSDSRALRSGPLHF. CDR3 in DNA: TGTGCCAGTAGTGACTCCCGGGCTCTAAGGTCGGGTCCCCTCCACTTT.

This clonotype has more than one count but fewer than ten. The chain uses TRBV24-1 and TRBJ1-5; no definite D call. Germline V gene data show CDR1 as KGHDR and CDR2 as SFDVKD. The V end was cut by 0 bases, the J end by 5 bases, with 4 bases between. CDR3 size: 13 residues. The CDR3 region has the DNA TGTGCCACCAGTGATTTGCCCCATCAGCCCCAGCATTTT. Its translation is CATSDLPHQPQHF.

This chain joins TRBV4-3 and TRBJ2-3, with 7 bases lining up with TRBD2. Germline V gene lookup returns CDR1 LGHNA and CDR2 YSLEER. J was trimmed by 3 bases and V by 1 base; bases with no gene match: 4. CDR3 size: 15 residues. As DNA, the CDR3 is TGCGCCAGCAGCCAAGGGTGGGGAGGGACAGATACGCAGTATTTT. Protein product: CASSQGWGGTDTQYF.

The V call is TRBV12-3 or TRBV12-4, the J call TRBJ1-2; D uncertain. V was clipped by 0 bases and J by 8 bases, with 13 bases between them. The CDR3 spans 14 residues. The CDR3 protein is CASSLARNLGGYTF. The CDR3 nucleotides are TGTGCCAGCAGTTTAGCGCGGAACTTAGGGGGCTACACCTTC.

This clonotype appeared a few times. The gene calls are TRBV19 and TRBJ1-1; TRBD1 agrees at 7 bases. The CDR3 is 14 amino acids. V gave up 11 bases and J gave up 1 base; unmatched junction bases: 10. The germline CDR1 and CDR2 sequences are LNHDA and SQIVND (reference sequence). The DNA of the CDR3 is TGTGCCTCTAAAGGGGACAGACCGAACACTGAAGCTTTCTTT. It translates to CASKGDRPNTEAFF.

This clonotype was recorded a few times. This rearrangement joins TRBV7-2 to TRBJ1-5; D gene ambiguous. The CDR3 loop spans 15 amino acids. Germline V lookup: CDR1 SGHTA, CDR2 FQGNSA. Trimming cost V 3 bases and J 0 bases, with 9 bases left between them. CDR3 protein: CASSFLGDSNQPQHF. CDR3 nucleotides: TGTGCCAGCAGCTTTTTAGGAGATAGCAATCAGCCCCAGCATTTT.

The chain uses TRBV5-6 and TRBJ2-1; maybe TRBD2 (6 bases). Germline V CDR1 and CDR2: SGHDT, YYEEEE. The CDR3 length is 15 residues. V was shortened by 6 bases and J by 1 base, with 14 bases between the two germline ends. In DNA, the CDR3 is TGTGCCAGCACAGCGCGGGGTATTTCCTACAATGAGCAGTTCTTC. Amino acids: CASTARGISYNEQFF. The full variable domain, its missing parts supplied by reference TRBV5-6 and TRBJ2-1, is DAGVTQSPTHLIKTRGQQVTLRCSPKSGHDTVSWYQQALGQGPQFIFQYYEEEERQRGNFPDRFSGHQFPNYSSELNVNALLLGDSALYLCASTARGISYNEQFFGPGTRLTVL.

The sample holds a few counts of this clonotype. The V gene is TRBV20-1, the J gene TRBJ1-6, with a possible D match to TRBD1 (5 bases). This CDR3 has 12 amino acids. The V end was cut by 6 bases, the J end by 10 bases, with 13 bases between. Germline assignment: CDR1 DFQATT and CDR2 SNEGSKA (reference sequence). The CDR3 loop reads CSAKVGDSPLHF. CDR3 sequence (DNA): TGCAGTGCGAAGGTGGGGGACTCACCCCTCCACTTT.

J is TRBJ2-3 and V is TRBV5-1; 8 bases align to TRBD2. Germline V gene data show CDR1 as SGHRS and CDR2 as YFSETQ. V gave up 4 bases and J gave up 1 base; unmatched junction bases: 8. This CDR3 comprises 16 residues. CDR3 sequence (DNA): TGCGCCAGCAGCGCCCCACCGCGGGGGGGCACAGATACGCAGTATTTT. Amino acids: CASSAPPRGGTDTQYF.

The chain recombines TRBV12-3 or TRBV12-4 with TRBJ2-3; TRBD1 or TRBD2 may be the D gene (6 bases each). The CDR3 runs 15 residues. Trimming stripped 9 bases from V and 1 base from J, with 17 bases between. In DNA, the CDR3 is TGTGCCAGTATCCTGGGGGGCCTGGGCACAGATACGCAGTATTTT. As protein: CASILGGLGTDTQYF.

The chain carries TRBV4-3 and TRBJ1-1, with a possible D match to TRBD1 (5 bases). The CDR3 consists of 15 residues. Trimming took off 4 bases at V and 10 bases at J, with 22 bases between the two ends. The germline V gene encodes CDR1 LGHNA and CDR2 YSLEER. CDR3 in DNA: TGCGCCAGCAGCCTAAATCCCACAGGTTCCCCCGGAGCTTTCTTT. It translates to CASSLNPTGSPGAFF.

The chain carries TRBV4-3 and TRBJ2-3; D call uncertain. The CDR3 has 15 amino acids. Germline-derived CDR1 and CDR2 are LGHNA and YSLEER. Trimming took 1 base from V and 5 from J, leaving 13 bases between them. The CDR3 sequence is CASSQVWAGGDTQYF. For the CDR3, the DNA is TGCGCCAGCAGCCAAGTGTGGGCAGGCGGAGATACGCAGTATTTT.

The chain couples TRBV18 to TRBJ2-5; the D is unclear. The CDR3 contains 15 residues. V was trimmed by 6 bases and J by 2 bases, leaving 16 bases between them. The germline CDR1 and CDR2 sequences are KGHSH and LQKENI. DNA of the CDR3: TGTGCCAGCTCGGGTCTGTCGGCTATGCAAGAGACCCAGTACTTC. This sequence encodes CASSGLSAMQETQYF. Full variable domain (rest looked up from reference TRBV18 and TRBJ2-5): NAGVMQNPRHLVRRRGQEARLRCSPMKGHSHVYWYRQLPEEGLKFMVYLQKENIIDESGMPKERFSAEFPKEGPSILRIQQVVRGDSAAYFCASSGLSAMQETQYFGPGTRLLVL.

This sequence joins TRBV7-2 and TRBJ1-6; unclear D gene. The CDR3 is 13 amino acids. V lost 5 bases and J lost 11, with 13 bases in between. Germline V lookup: CDR1 SGHTA, CDR2 FQGNSA. The CDR3 protein is CASSLRKRAPLHF. CDR3 coding DNA: TGTGCCAGCAGCCTGCGTAAACGGGCACCCCTCCACTTT.

The gene calls are TRBV10-3 and TRBJ1-2; D is undetermined. CDR1 and CDR2 (germline): ENHRY, SYGVKD. With 8 bases removed from V and 2 bases from J, the gap between germline ends came to 9 bases. CDR3 length: 12 residues. CDR3 residues: CAILVENYGYTF. CDR3 DNA sequence: TGTGCCATCCTGGTTGAGAACTATGGCTACACCTTC.

The chain is built from TRBV4-3 and TRBJ2-5; D may correspond to TRBD1 or TRBD2 (5 bases each). Germline CDR1 reads LGHNA; CDR2 reads YSLEER. V lost 4 bases and J lost 5, with 17 bases in between. The CDR3 runs 15 residues. The CDR3 here is CASSPGDRPSETQYF. CDR3 bases: TGCGCCAGCAGCCCTGGGGACCGCCCGAGTGAGACCCAGTACTTC.

The rearrangement joins TRBV7-6 to TRBJ2-5; D possibly corresponds to TRBD2 (5 bases). The CDR3 has 13 amino acids. Germline values: CDR1 SGHVS, CDR2 FNYEAQ. Trimming took off 5 bases at V and 2 bases at J, with 9 bases between the two ends. The CDR3 region is CASSTTRQETQYF. DNA for the CDR3: TGTGCCAGCAGCACAACTAGACAAGAGACCCAGTACTTC.

Only a few counts were recorded for this clonotype. CDR3 sequence reads: CASSQSTGSAGNTIYF. The CDR3 nucleotides are TGTGCCAGCAGCCAATCAACAGGGTCCGCCGGAAACACCATATATTTT. This chain uses TRBV7-9 with TRBJ1-3, with D maybe TRBD1 (6 bases). V shed 5 bases and J shed 4 bases, with 18 bases lying between them. Germline CDR1 is SEHNR and CDR2 is FQNEAQ (reference sequence). The CDR3 extends over 16 amino acids.

The rearrangement joins TRBV4-1 to TRBJ2-2; the D gene could be TRBD1 or TRBD2 (5 bases each). Germline assignment: CDR1 MGHRA and CDR2 YSYEKL. There are 16 residues in the CDR3. V lost 4 bases, J lost 0 bases, and 12 bases lay in between. The CDR3 coding sequence is TGCGCCAGCAGCCTATTGACGGGGCCGAACACCGGGGAGCTGTTTTTT. Amino acid sequence: CASSLLTGPNTGELFF.